This is a list of T cell receptor beta chains from one sample in a study of blood T cell repertoires in COVID-19. The data were produced by immunoSEQ multiplex PCR, yet TCRdb's version contains in-frame clones alone and is incomplete. This sample has 150,000 to 200,000 clones, with approximately 90% found just once. Sequencing was performed on peripheral blood. Every receptor here comes from a human donor in a cohort sampled during active COVID-19. Both conserved end residues are part of each CDR3. D genes are given only for firm matches. Clone size, where shown, is once, few, many, or a class for clones that have expanded.

v_gene,j_gene,d_gene,abundance,CDR3aa,CDR3nt
TRBV24-1,TRBJ2-2,TRBD1,-,CATSDADRGMTGELFF,TGTGCCACCAGTGATGCTGACAGGGGGATGACCGGGGAGCTGTTTTTT
TRBV5-1,TRBJ2-1,TRBD2,-,CASSLASREDEQFF,TGCGCCAGCAGCTTGGCATCACGGGAGGATGAGCAGTTCTTC
TRBV2,TRBJ1-1,TRBD1,-,CASSSTTGITEAFF,TGTGCCAGCAGTAGCACGACAGGGATCACTGAAGCTTTCTTT
TRBV24-1,TRBJ1-5,TRBD1,-,CATRGQGPRFGNQPQHF,TGTGCCACCAGGGGACAGGGCCCGAGGTTTGGCAATCAGCCCCAGCATTTT
TRBV28,TRBJ1-5,-,-,CASSLAGGLQPQHF,TGTGCCAGCAGTTTGGCGGGAGGGTTGCAGCCCCAGCATTTT
TRBV4-1,TRBJ2-5,TRBD2,-,CASSQDRAIAGKETQYF,TGCGCCAGCAGCCAAGATAGGGCAATAGCGGGGAAAGAGACCCAGTACTTC
TRBV6-1,TRBJ1-1,TRBD1,-,CASSAEGTGTLTEAFF,TGTGCCAGCAGTGCTGAGGGGACAGGGACTCTCACTGAAGCTTTCTTT
TRBV28,TRBJ2-7,-,-,CASSFRVGTYEQYF,TGTGCCAGCAGTTTCCGGGTCGGGACTTACGAGCAGTACTTC
TRBV30,TRBJ1-5,-,once,CAWNRDSNQPQHF,TGTGCCTGGAACAGGGATAGCAATCAGCCCCAGCATTTT
TRBV19,TRBJ1-5,-,once,CASSIVQSDQPQHF,TGTGCCAGTAGTATAGTCCAATCGGATCAGCCCCAGCATTTT
TRBV5-4,TRBJ1-1,-,-,CASSLGRQKGEAFF,TGTGCCAGCAGCTTGGGAAGACAAAAAGGTGAAGCTTTCTTT
TRBV7-9,TRBJ1-2,-,-,CASSPDSDGYTF,TGTGCCAGCAGCCCCGACTCTGATGGCTACACCTTC
TRBV2,TRBJ2-7,-,once,CASRDIAYEQYF,TGTGCCAGCAGGGACATAGCCTACGAGCAGTACTTC
TRBV9,TRBJ1-1,-,-,CASSSQGSLNTEAFF,TGTGCCAGCAGCTCGCAGGGGTCCCTGAACACTGAAGCTTTCTTT
TRBV9,TRBJ1-1,-,once,CASGRAGRAEAFF,TGTGCCAGCGGACGAGCAGGGCGTGCTGAAGCTTTCTTT
TRBV6-1,TRBJ1-2,TRBD1,-,CASSEIAGGTYGYTF,TGTGCCAGCAGTGAAATCGCAGGGGGGACCTATGGCTACACCTTC
TRBV25-1,TRBJ2-7,TRBD2,-,CASSATSGYEQYF,TGTGCCAGCAGTGCGACTAGCGGTTACGAGCAGTACTTC
TRBV27,TRBJ1-3,-,-,CASSHEGVSGNTIYF,TGTGCCAGCAGTCACGAAGGGGTATCTGGAAACACCATATATTTT
TRBV28,TRBJ1-4,-,-,CASRDRNEKLFF,TGTGCCAGCAGAGACAGGAATGAAAAACTGTTTTTT
TRBV30,TRBJ1-4,TRBD1,-,CAWSGTATNEKLFF,TGTGCCTGGTCGGGGACAGCAACTAATGAAAAACTGTTTTTT
TRBV5-1,TRBJ2-1,TRBD1,-,CASSLGQGDEQFF,TGCGCCAGCAGCTTAGGACAGGGCGATGAGCAGTTCTTC
TRBV28,TRBJ1-4,TRBD1,-,CASSYMESGTAREKLFF,TGTGCCAGCAGTTACATGGAATCCGGGACAGCGAGGGAAAAACTGTTTTTT
TRBV5-1,TRBJ2-1,TRBD2,-,CASSGRLAGGNYNEQFF,TGCGCCAGCAGCGGCAGACTAGCGGGGGGGAACTACAATGAGCAGTTCTTC
TRBV30,TRBJ2-7,-,-,CAWRRAEKYEQYF,TGTGCCTGGAGGCGAGCGGAGAAATACGAGCAGTACTTC
TRBV9,TRBJ2-1,-,-,CASSVGRGRGQGEQFF,TGTGCCAGCAGCGTAGGACGAGGGCGGGGGCAGGGTGAGCAGTTCTTC
TRBV11-1,TRBJ1-4,TRBD1,-,CASSFRDSGEKLFF,TGTGCCAGCAGCTTCCGGGACAGCGGTGAAAAACTGTTTTTT
TRBV2,TRBJ1-2,TRBD1,-,CASSERQGGFANYGYTF,TGTGCCAGCAGTGAACGACAGGGGGGCTTCGCTAACTATGGCTACACCTTC
TRBV20-1,TRBJ2-7,-,-,CSAAGAYEQYF,TGCAGTGCTGCAGGGGCCTACGAGCAGTACTTC
TRBV7-3,TRBJ2-1,-,-,CASRQTSFDEQFF,TGTGCCAGCAGACAGACTAGTTTCGATGAGCAGTTCTTC
TRBV24-1,TRBJ2-7,-,-,CATSDSQGLSYEQYF,TGTGCCACCAGTGATTCTCAGGGGCTCTCCTACGAGCAGTACTTC
TRBV5-1,TRBJ2-4,TRBD1,-,CASSSSTGRNIQYF,TGCGCCAGCAGCTCGTCGACAGGGCGAAACATTCAGTACTTC
TRBV27,TRBJ2-5,TRBD1,-,CASGPYGTGQETQYF,TGTGCCAGCGGACCCTACGGGACAGGGCAAGAGACCCAGTACTTC
TRBV12-3/TRBV12-4,TRBJ2-7,-,once,CASSQGTGEQYF,TGTGCCAGTTCCCAGGGGACCGGCGAGCAGTACTTC
TRBV5-4,TRBJ1-4,TRBD1,-,CASSLAGGGEKLFF,TGTGCCAGCAGCTTGGCAGGGGGAGGTGAAAAACTGTTTTTT
TRBV4-1,TRBJ2-1,TRBD2,-,CASSQEVGTTYNEQFF,TGCGCCAGCAGCCAAGAGGTGGGGACTACTTACAATGAGCAGTTCTTC
TRBV18,TRBJ2-7,-,once,CASSPLSGLSSYEQYF,TGTGCCAGCTCACCACTGAGCGGACTGAGCTCCTACGAGCAGTACTTC
TRBV28,TRBJ1-5,-,-,CASSLNTGRDQPQHF,TGTGCCAGCAGTTTAAACACAGGGCGGGATCAGCCCCAGCATTTT
TRBV2,TRBJ1-4,-,-,CASSDFPGKLFF,TGTGCCAGCAGTGACTTTCCCGGAAAACTGTTTTTT
TRBV30,TRBJ1-2,-,-,CAWDAGAGYGYTF,TGTGCCTGGGACGCGGGGGCGGGGTATGGCTACACCTTC
TRBV30,TRBJ1-2,TRBD1,few,CASQGQGSYGYTF,TGTGCCAGCCAGGGACAGGGGAGCTATGGCTACACCTTC
TRBV15,TRBJ2-3,TRBD2,-,CATSRDRTSGDTQYF,TGTGCCACCAGCAGAGATCGGACTAGCGGAGATACGCAGTATTTT
TRBV6-5,TRBJ1-6,-,-,CASSYEFYNSPLHF,TGTGCCAGCAGTTACGAGTTCTATAATTCACCCCTCCACTTT